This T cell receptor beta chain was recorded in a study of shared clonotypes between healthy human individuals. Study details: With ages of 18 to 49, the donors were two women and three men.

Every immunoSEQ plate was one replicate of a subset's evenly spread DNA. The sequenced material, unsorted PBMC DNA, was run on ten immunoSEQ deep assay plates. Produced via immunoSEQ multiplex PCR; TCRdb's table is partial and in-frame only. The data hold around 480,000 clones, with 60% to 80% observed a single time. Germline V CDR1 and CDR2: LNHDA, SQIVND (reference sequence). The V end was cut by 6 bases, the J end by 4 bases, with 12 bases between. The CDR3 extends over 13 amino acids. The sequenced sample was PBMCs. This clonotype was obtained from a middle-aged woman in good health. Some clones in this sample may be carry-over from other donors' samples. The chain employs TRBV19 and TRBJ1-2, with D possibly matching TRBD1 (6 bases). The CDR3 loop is CASSLRGGYGYTF. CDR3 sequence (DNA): TGTGCCAGTAGCCTGAGGGGGGGCTATGGCTACACCTTC.